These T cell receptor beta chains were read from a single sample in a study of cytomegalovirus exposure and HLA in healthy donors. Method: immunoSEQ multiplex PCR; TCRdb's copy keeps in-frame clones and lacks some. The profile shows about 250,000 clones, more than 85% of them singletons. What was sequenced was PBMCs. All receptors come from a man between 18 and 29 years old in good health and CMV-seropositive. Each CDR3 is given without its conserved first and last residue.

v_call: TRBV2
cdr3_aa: ASSQARDREETEAF

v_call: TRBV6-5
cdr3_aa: ASRQDRAANTEAF

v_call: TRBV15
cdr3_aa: ATSRDRVPNEQF

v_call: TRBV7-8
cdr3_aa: ASSLLARDYEQY

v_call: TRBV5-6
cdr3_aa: ASSLSKRNTGELF

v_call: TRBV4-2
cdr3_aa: ASSQDRVKTYEQY

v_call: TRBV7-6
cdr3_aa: ASSGSRDRGPNEKLF

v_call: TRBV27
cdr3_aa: ASSWSTSGSSYNEQF

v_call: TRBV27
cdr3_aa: ASSPTTGGHLYEQY

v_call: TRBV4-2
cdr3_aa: ASSQERGSRYEQY

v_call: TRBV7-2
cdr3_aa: ASSLAGPGQYTEAF

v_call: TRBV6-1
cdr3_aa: ASSERGDTEAF

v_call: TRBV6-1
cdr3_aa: ASSEYGQSSGNTIY

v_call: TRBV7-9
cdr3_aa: ASSLAVSSYEQY

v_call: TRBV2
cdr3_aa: ASSESGVMNTEAF

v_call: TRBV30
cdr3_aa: AWSDRSETQY

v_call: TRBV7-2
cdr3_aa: ASSMLGGTNTGELF

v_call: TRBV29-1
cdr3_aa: SMKEGTANTGELF

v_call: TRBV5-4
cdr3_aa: ASSLGTGSDYGYT

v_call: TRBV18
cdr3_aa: ASSPPTSGSFYEQY

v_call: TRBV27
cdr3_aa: ASSPMWAGSGYT

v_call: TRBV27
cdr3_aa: ASSLSGPTYEQY

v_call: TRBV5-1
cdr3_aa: ASNLGGTDDYGYT

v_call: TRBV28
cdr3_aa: ASSLSGRSNYGYT

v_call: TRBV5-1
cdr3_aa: ASSFGTSGNEQF

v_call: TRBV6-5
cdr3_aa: ASSYSTGTGFGGYT

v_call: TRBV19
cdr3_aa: ASIKRRNTGELF

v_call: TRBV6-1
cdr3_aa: ASSEIRTGGYDEQY

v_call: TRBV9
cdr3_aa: ASSPSGRYEQY

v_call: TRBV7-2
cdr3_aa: ASSLERSSYGYT

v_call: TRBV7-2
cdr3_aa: ASSLAGWRDLYEQY

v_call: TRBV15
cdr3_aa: ATSRPRTSLNTEAF

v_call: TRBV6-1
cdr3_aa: ASSEAASGTPDTQY

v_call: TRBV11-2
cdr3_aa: ASSLGAEASYNEQF

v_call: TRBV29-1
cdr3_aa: SVEVGQGPYTQY

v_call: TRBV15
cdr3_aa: ATSSSGVYGYT

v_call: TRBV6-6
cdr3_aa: ASTERAGQRYNEQF

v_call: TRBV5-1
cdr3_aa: ASSPIDGENYEQY

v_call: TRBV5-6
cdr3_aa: ASSPSSHAEAF

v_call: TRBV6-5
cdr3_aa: ASSYSRTAYEQY

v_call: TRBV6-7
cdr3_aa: ASSYSKTLRAGGVETQY

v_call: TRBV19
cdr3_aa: ASSPPHSGRQETQY

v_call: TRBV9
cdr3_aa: ASSVLPGQNYGYT

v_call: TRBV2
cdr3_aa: ASSVSGEYT

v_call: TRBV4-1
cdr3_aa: ASSQGEGIHYGYT

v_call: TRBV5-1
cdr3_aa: ASTGQQNTEAF

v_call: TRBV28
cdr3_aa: ASSLVGQGGHGYT

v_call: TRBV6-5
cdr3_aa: ASSQTQGARFGYT

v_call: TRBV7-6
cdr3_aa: ASSLVGPGELF

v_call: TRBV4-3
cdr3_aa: ASSQDQVNTEAF

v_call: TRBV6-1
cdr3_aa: ASSAIPGQGSDGNTIY

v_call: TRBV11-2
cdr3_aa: ASSPNPVSLNTDTQY

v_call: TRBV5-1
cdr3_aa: ASSGTQETQY

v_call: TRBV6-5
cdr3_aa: ASSPGRGDQPQH

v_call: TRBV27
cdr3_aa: ASSPSGIHYNEQF

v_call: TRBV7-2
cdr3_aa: ASSFGWLAADNEQF

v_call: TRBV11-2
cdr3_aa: ASSVLAGETSEQY

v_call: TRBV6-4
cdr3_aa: ASSPGTGINWYGYT